This is a list of T cell receptor beta chains from one sample in a study of T cell responses to AZD1222 COVID-19 vaccine. Sequencing was performed with immunoSEQ multiplex PCR; in TCRdb, only in-frame clones are kept and a portion is missing. The table has roughly 140,000 clones, 80% to 95% seen once; the top ten hold around 1.7%. The material sequenced was peripheral blood, taken on day 0 of AZD1222 vaccination. The receptors were sampled from an adult in good health. CDR3s leave out the opening cysteine and the closing phenylalanine or tryptophan. The D gene is left open where the match is weak.

CDR3aa: ASSRASGSQQETQY
v_gene: TRBV9
d_gene: TRBD2
j_gene: TRBJ2-5

CDR3aa: ASSLYEPDRDQQF
v_gene: TRBV5-5
d_gene: -
j_gene: TRBJ2-1

CDR3aa: ASSIHITDTQY
v_gene: TRBV5-5
d_gene: -
j_gene: TRBJ2-3

CDR3aa: ASSLHRGGEPQH
v_gene: TRBV7-2
d_gene: TRBD1
j_gene: TRBJ1-5

CDR3aa: ASSPAGSFDRDNEQF
v_gene: TRBV9
d_gene: -
j_gene: TRBJ2-1

CDR3aa: ASSERRGHSYEQY
v_gene: TRBV2
d_gene: TRBD1
j_gene: TRBJ2-7

CDR3aa: ASSPSPNEQF
v_gene: TRBV2
d_gene: -
j_gene: TRBJ2-1

CDR3aa: ASSERQGNTEAF
v_gene: TRBV7-2
d_gene: TRBD1
j_gene: TRBJ1-1

CDR3aa: ASSSRGRELF
v_gene: TRBV5-5
d_gene: -
j_gene: TRBJ2-2

CDR3aa: ASSAQGTYGYT
v_gene: TRBV18
d_gene: -
j_gene: TRBJ1-2

CDR3aa: ASSLTIYNEQF
v_gene: TRBV12-3/TRBV12-4
d_gene: -
j_gene: TRBJ2-1

CDR3aa: ASRTASYEQY
v_gene: TRBV10-2
d_gene: -
j_gene: TRBJ2-7

CDR3aa: AWSAGLAVSYEQY
v_gene: TRBV30
d_gene: TRBD2
j_gene: TRBJ2-7

CDR3aa: ASSALTSEAYNEQF
v_gene: TRBV19
d_gene: TRBD2
j_gene: TRBJ2-1

CDR3aa: ASSQAVNPAEKLF
v_gene: TRBV4-1
d_gene: -
j_gene: TRBJ1-4

CDR3aa: ASSPMIRTGELF
v_gene: TRBV7-9
d_gene: -
j_gene: TRBJ2-2

CDR3aa: ASSLNPLNTEAF
v_gene: TRBV27
d_gene: -
j_gene: TRBJ1-1

CDR3aa: ASSLKRLATTDTQY
v_gene: TRBV5-1
d_gene: TRBD2
j_gene: TRBJ2-3

CDR3aa: ASSLVLAFGGNEQF
v_gene: TRBV7-9
d_gene: -
j_gene: TRBJ2-1

CDR3aa: ASSLNGNYGYT
v_gene: TRBV5-4
d_gene: -
j_gene: TRBJ1-2

CDR3aa: ASSWRQGTDTQY
v_gene: TRBV6-5
d_gene: TRBD1
j_gene: TRBJ2-3

CDR3aa: ASSPFNRVGETQY
v_gene: TRBV6-5
d_gene: -
j_gene: TRBJ2-5

CDR3aa: ASSLNQGSSGNTIY
v_gene: TRBV7-2
d_gene: -
j_gene: TRBJ1-3

CDR3aa: ASSFADSTDTQY
v_gene: TRBV5-1
d_gene: -
j_gene: TRBJ2-3

CDR3aa: ASSPGGWGAYEQY
v_gene: TRBV6-5
d_gene: -
j_gene: TRBJ2-7

CDR3aa: ASSPAGGATGNSPLH
v_gene: TRBV19
d_gene: -
j_gene: TRBJ1-6

CDR3aa: ASSSGFTEAF
v_gene: TRBV19
d_gene: -
j_gene: TRBJ1-1

CDR3aa: ASSQLRLAGAGDTGELF
v_gene: TRBV4-1
d_gene: TRBD2
j_gene: TRBJ2-2

CDR3aa: ASSLPGSSYNEQF
v_gene: TRBV7-9
d_gene: -
j_gene: TRBJ2-1

CDR3aa: ASSLGLAGLYNEQF
v_gene: TRBV27
d_gene: TRBD2
j_gene: TRBJ2-1

CDR3aa: ASSQGSGWGEPFYGYT
v_gene: TRBV4-1
d_gene: -
j_gene: TRBJ1-2

CDR3aa: ASSTLTGKPYEQY
v_gene: TRBV19
d_gene: TRBD1
j_gene: TRBJ2-7

CDR3aa: ASSPEGNYGYT
v_gene: TRBV2
d_gene: -
j_gene: TRBJ1-2